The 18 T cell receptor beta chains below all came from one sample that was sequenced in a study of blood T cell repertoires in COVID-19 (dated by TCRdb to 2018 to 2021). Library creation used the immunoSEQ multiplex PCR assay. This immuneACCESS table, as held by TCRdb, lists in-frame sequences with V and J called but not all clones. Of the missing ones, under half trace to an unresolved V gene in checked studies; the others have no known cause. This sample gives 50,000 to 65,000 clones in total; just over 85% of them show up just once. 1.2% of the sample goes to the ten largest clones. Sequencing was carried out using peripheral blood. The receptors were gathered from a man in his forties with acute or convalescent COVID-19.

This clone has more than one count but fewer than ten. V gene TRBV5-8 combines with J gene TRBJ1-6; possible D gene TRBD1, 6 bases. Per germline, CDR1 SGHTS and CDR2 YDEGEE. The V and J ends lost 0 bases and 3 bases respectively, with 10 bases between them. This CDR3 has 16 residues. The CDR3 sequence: CASSLATGNYNSPLHF. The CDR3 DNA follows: TGTGCCAGCAGCTTGGCCACAGGGAACTATAATTCACCCCTCCACTTT.

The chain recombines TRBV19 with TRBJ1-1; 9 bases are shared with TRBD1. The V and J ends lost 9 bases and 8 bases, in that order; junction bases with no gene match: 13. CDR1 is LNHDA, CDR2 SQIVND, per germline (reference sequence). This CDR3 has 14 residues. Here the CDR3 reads CASTIQGAIGEAFF. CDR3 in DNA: TGTGCCAGCACCATACAGGGGGCGATCGGGGAAGCTTTCTTT.

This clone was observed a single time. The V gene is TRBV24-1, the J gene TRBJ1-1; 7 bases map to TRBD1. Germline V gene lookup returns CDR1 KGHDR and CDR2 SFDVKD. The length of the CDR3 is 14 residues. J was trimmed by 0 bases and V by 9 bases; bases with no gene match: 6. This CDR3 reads CATRGQDLNTEAFF. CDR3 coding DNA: TGTGCCACCCGAGGACAGGACCTGAACACTGAAGCTTTCTTT.

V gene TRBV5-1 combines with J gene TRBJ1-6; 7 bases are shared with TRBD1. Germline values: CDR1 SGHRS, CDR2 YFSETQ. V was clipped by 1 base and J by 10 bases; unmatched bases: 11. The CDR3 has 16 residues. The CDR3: CASSLLRQGVESPLHF. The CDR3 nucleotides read TGCGCCAGCAGCTTGCTTCGGCAGGGGGTAGAGTCACCCCTCCACTTT. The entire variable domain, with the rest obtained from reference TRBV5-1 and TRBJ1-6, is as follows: KAGVTQTPRYLIKTRGQQVTLSCSPISGHRSVSWYQQTPGQGLQFLFEYFSETQRNKGNFPGRFSGRQFSNSRSEMNVSTLELGDSALYLCASSLLRQGVESPLHFGNGTRLTVT.

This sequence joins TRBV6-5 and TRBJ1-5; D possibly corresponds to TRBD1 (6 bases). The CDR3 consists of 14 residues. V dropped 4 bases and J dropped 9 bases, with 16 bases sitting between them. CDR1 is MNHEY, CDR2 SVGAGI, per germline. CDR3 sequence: CASSSGQLGGPQHF. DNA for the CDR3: TGTGCCAGCAGTTCGGGACAACTTGGGGGGCCCCAGCATTTT.

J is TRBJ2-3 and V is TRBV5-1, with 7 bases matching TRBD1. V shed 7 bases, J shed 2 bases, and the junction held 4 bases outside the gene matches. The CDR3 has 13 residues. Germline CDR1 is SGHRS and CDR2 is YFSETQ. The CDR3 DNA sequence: TGCGCCAGCCGGGACAGCAACACAGATACGCAGTATTTT. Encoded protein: CASRDSNTDTQYF.

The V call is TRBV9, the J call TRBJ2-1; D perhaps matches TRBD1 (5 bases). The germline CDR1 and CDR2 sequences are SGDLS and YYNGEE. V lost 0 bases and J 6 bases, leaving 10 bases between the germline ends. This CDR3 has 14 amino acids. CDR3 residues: CASSVGGTGNEQFF. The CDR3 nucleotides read TGTGCCAGCAGCGTAGGGGGCACCGGCAATGAGCAGTTCTTC.

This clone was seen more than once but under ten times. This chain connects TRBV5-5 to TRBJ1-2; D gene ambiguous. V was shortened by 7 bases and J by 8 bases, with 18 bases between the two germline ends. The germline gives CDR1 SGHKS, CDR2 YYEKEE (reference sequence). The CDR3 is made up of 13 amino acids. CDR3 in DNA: TGTGCCAGCCACAGAGCCAGAGAGTTGGGCTACACCTTC. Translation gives CASHRARELGYTF.

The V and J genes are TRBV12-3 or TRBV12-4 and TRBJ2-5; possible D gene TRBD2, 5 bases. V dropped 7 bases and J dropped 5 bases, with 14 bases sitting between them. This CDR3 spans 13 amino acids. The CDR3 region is CASTIAGGETQYF. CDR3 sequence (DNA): TGTGCCAGCACCATCGCGGGTGGGGAGACCCAGTACTTC.

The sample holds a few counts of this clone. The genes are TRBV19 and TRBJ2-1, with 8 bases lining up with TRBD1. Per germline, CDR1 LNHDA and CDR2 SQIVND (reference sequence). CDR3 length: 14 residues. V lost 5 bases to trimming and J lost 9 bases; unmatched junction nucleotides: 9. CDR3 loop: CASSGTGGFLEQFF. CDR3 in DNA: TGTGCCAGTAGTGGTACAGGGGGATTCCTTGAGCAGTTCTTC.

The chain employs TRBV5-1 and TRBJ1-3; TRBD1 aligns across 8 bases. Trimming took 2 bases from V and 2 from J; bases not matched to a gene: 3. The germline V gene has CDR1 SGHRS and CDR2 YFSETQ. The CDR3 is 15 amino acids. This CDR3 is CASSFPQGAGNTIYF. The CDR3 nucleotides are TGCGCCAGCAGCTTCCCACAGGGGGCTGGAAACACCATATATTTT.

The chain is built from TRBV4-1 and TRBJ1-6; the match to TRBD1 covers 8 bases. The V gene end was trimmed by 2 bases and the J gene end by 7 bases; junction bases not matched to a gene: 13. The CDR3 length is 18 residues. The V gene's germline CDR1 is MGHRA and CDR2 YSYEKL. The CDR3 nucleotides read TGCGCCAGCAGCCAAAAGGGCCGTGGGACAGGCGGAAATTCACCCCTCCACTTT. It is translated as CASSQKGRGTGGNSPLHF.

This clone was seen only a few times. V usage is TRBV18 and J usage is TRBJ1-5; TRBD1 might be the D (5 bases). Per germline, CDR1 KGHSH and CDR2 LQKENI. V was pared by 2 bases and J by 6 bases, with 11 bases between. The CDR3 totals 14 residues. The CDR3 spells CASSPWGEGQPQHF. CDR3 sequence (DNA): TGTGCCAGCTCACCATGGGGGGAAGGTCAGCCCCAGCATTTT. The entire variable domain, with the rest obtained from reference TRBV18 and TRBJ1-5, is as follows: NAGVMQNPRHLVRRRGQEARLRCSPMKGHSHVYWYRQLPEEGLKFMVYLQKENIIDESGMPKERFSAEFPKEGPSILRIQQVVRGDSAAYFCASSPWGEGQPQHFGDGTRLSIL.

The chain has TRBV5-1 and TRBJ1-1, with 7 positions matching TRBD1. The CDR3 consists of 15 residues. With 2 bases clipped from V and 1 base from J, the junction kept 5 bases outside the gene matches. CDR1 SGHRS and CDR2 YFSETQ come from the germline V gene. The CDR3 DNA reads TGCGCCAGCAGCTTCCGGGACAGCGGGAACACTGAAGCTTTCTTT. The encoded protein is CASSFRDSGNTEAFF.

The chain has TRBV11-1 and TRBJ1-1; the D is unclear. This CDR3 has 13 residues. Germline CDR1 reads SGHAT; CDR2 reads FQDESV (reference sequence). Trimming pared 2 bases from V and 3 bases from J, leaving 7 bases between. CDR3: CASSLTGYTEAFF. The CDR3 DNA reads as TGTGCCAGCAGCTTAACGGGGTACACTGAAGCTTTCTTT.

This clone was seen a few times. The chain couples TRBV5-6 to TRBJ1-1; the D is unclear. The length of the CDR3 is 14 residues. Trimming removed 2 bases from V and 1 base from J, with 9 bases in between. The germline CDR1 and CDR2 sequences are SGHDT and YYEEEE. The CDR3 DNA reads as TGTGCCAGCAGCTTACTCCAAAGGAACACTGAAGCTTTCTTT. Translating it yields CASSLLQRNTEAFF.

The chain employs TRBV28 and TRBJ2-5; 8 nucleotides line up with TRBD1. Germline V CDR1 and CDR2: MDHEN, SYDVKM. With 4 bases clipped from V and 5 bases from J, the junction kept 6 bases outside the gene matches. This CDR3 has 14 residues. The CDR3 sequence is CASSSDRVRETQYF. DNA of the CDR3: TGTGCCAGCAGTTCGGACAGGGTTAGGGAGACCCAGTACTTC.

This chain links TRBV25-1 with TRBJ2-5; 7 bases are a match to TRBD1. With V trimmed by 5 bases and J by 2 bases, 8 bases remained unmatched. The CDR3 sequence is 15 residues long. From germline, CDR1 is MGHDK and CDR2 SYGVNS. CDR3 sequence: CASSNRDRKQETQYF. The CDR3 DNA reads TGTGCCAGCAGTAACCGGGACAGAAAACAAGAGACCCAGTACTTC. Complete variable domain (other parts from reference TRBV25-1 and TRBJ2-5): EADIYQTPRYLVIGTGKKITLECSQTMGHDKMYWYQQDPGMELHLIHYSYGVNSTEKGDLSSESTVSRIRTEHFPLTLESARPSHTSQYLCASSNRDRKQETQYFGPGTRLLVL.